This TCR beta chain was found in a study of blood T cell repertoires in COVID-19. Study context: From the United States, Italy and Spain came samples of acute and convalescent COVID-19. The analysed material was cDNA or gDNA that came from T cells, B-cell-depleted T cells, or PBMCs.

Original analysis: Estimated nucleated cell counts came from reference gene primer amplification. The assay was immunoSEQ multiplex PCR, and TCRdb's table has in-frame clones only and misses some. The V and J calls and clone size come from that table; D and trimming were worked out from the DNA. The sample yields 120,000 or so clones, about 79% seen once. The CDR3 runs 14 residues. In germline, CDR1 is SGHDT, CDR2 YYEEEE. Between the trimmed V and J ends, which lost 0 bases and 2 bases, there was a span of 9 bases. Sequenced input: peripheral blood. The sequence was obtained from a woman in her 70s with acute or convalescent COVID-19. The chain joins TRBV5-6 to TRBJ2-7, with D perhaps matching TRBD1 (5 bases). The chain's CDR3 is CASSLEGIAYEQYF. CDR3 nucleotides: TGTGCCAGCAGCTTGGAGGGGATAGCCTACGAGCAGTACTTC.